Following are 29 T cell receptor beta chains from one sample sequenced in a study of T cell responses to AZD1222 COVID-19 vaccine. The data were produced by immunoSEQ multiplex PCR, yet TCRdb's version contains in-frame clones alone and is incomplete. The repertoire includes approximately 110,000 clones, more than 75% of them detected once, and about 9.1% sits in the top ten. Material: peripheral blood, obtained on day 0 of AZD1222 vaccination. The receptor set was obtained from an adult in good health.

V is TRBV6-2 or TRBV6-3 and J is TRBJ2-3; TRBD2 matches 9 bases. The CDR3 covers 20 residues. V lost 5 bases, J lost 3 bases, and 21 bases stayed unmatched. Germline-derived CDR1 and CDR2 are MNHEY and SVGEGT. In DNA form, the CDR3 reads TGTGCCAGCAGTCAAAGGACTAGCGCAACACCCCGACGGGGGACAGATACGCAGTATTTT. Amino acid sequence: CASSQRTSATPRRGTDTQYF.

The genes are TRBV5-8 and TRBJ2-7, with no clear D. The CDR3 is 12 amino acids. V was trimmed by 1 base and J by 6 bases, leaving 8 bases between them. The V gene's germline CDR1 is SGHTS and CDR2 YDEGEE. CDR3 sequence reads: CASSLHGGEQYF. The DNA for the CDR3 is TGTGCCAGCAGCTTGCACGGTGGCGAGCAGTACTTC.

V and J are TRBV28 and TRBJ1-5, with D unclear. The CDR3 is 12 amino acids. CDR1 MDHEN and CDR2 SYDVKM come from the germline V gene. V was trimmed by 6 bases and J by 10 bases, leaving 13 bases between them. The CDR3, as DNA: TGTGCCAGCAGCCCCCCGCGGGGACCCCAGCATTTT. Protein sequence: CASSPPRGPQHF. The full variable domain, in which reference TRBV28 and TRBJ1-5 provide the parts outside the CDR3, is DVKVTQSSRYLVKRTGEKVFLECVQDMDHENMFWYRQDPGLGLRLIYFSYDVKMKEKGDIPEGYSVSREKKERFSLILESASTNQTSMYLCASSPPRGPQHFGDGTRLSIL.

The chain employs TRBV11-3 and TRBJ2-7, with D unresolved. The germline gives CDR1 SGHNT, CDR2 YENEEA. Trimming cost V 5 bases and J 2 bases, with 13 bases left between them. The CDR3 has 14 residues. CDR3 bases: TGTGCCAGCAGCGACGGGCCTTCCACCTACGAGCAGTACTTC. It encodes CASSDGPSTYEQYF.

Points on this clone: The junction departs from the called germline gene at one end, perhaps through a read error. The chain has TRBV6-5 and TRBJ1-2; no definite D call. The CDR3 is made up of 11 amino acids. Germline V gene data show CDR1 as MNHEY and CDR2 as SVGAGI. The CDR3 DNA is TGTGCCAGCAGGTTTCTAGGGAGAAGGGTCTTC. Translation: CASRFLGRRVF.

CDR3 loop: CASSLAATDTQYF. The CDR3 DNA reads TGTGCCAGCAGCTTAGCGGCAACAGATACGCAGTATTTT. V is TRBV11-3 and J is TRBJ2-3; D unresolved. This CDR3 contains 13 residues. Germline V gene sequence: CDR1 SGHNT, CDR2 YENEEA. Trimming took off 1 base at V and 3 bases at J, with 5 bases between the two ends.

The rearrangement uses TRBV3-1 (or the pseudogene TRBV3-2) and TRBJ2-7; no reliable D call. In germline, CDR1 is LGHDT, CDR2 YNNKEL (reference sequence). V was pared by 0 bases and J by 4 bases, with 16 bases between. This CDR3 is built from 16 residues. The CDR3 sequence: CASSQEGLVIRYEQYF. CDR3 bases: TGTGCCAGCAGCCAAGAAGGGCTAGTTATTAGATACGAGCAGTACTTC.

The genes are TRBV14 and TRBJ1-2; the D gene is possibly TRBD1 (5 bases). In germline, CDR1 is SGHDN, CDR2 FVKESK. The CDR3 has 14 residues. V dropped 1 base and J dropped 4 bases, with 10 bases sitting between them. The CDR3 sequence is CASSQVGGGYGYTF. CDR3 coding DNA: TGTGCCAGCAGCCAAGTTGGGGGTGGCTATGGCTACACCTTC.

The chain couples TRBV19 to TRBJ2-7; D is uncertain. CDR1 and CDR2 (germline): LNHDA, SQIVND (reference sequence). The length of the CDR3 is 12 residues. Trimming took 8 bases from V and 5 from J, leaving 13 bases between them. For the CDR3, the DNA is TGTGCCAGTCCTTACGTGAGTCACGAGCAGTACTTC. Amino acid sequence: CASPYVSHEQYF.

J is TRBJ2-2 and V is TRBV5-1; 8 bases are a match to TRBD1. The V gene's germline CDR1 is SGHRS and CDR2 YFSETQ. V gave up 2 bases and J gave up 7 bases; unmatched junction bases: 4. CDR3 length equals 14 residues. Written as DNA, the CDR3 is TGCGCCAGCAGCTTTAGGACAGGGAACGGGGAGCTGTTTTTT. Amino acids: CASSFRTGNGELFF.

The rearrangement joins TRBV9 to TRBJ2-1; 8 nucleotides agree with TRBD1. V gave up 4 bases and J gave up 5 bases; unmatched junction bases: 8. Germline CDR1 and CDR2: SGDLS and YYNGEE. The CDR3 has 15 amino acids. The CDR3 sequence: CASSFGQGADNEQFF. As DNA, the CDR3 is TGTGCCAGCAGCTTCGGACAGGGTGCAGACAATGAGCAGTTCTTC.

The V and J genes are TRBV5-1 and TRBJ1-1; 7 nucleotides line up with TRBD1. The CDR3 totals 13 residues. The trim removed 4 bases at V and 8 bases at J, leaving 8 bases unmatched. The germline V gene encodes CDR1 SGHRS and CDR2 YFSETQ. In nucleotides, the CDR3 is TGCGCCAGCAGCCGAGGGGGCACAGGGGAAGCTTTCTTT. This translates into CASSRGGTGEAFF. The complete variable domain, with remaining parts taken from reference TRBV5-1 and TRBJ1-1, reads KAGVTQTPRYLIKTRGQQVTLSCSPISGHRSVSWYQQTPGQGLQFLFEYFSETQRNKGNFPGRFSGRQFSNSRSEMNVSTLELGDSALYLCASSRGGTGEAFFGQGTRLTVV.

The chain uses TRBV7-3 and TRBJ2-3; 7 bases agree with TRBD1. CDR1 and CDR2 from the germline V gene are SGHTA and FQGTGA. CDR3 length: 14 amino acids. V trimming: 5 bases; J trimming: 2 bases; junction bases outside the gene matches: 4. The CDR3 sequence: CASSMTGITDTQYF. The CDR3 nucleotides read TGTGCCAGCAGCATGACAGGGATCACAGATACGCAGTATTTT. The whole variable domain, filled in from reference TRBV7-3 and TRBJ2-3, reads GAGVSQTPSNKVTEKGKYVELRCDPISGHTALYWYRQSLGQGPEFLIYFQGTGAADDSGLPNDRFFAVRPEGSVSTLKIQRTERGDSAVYLCASSMTGITDTQYFGPGTRLTVL.

This clone was found a few times. CDR3 amino acids: CSFRVGNYEQYF. The CDR3 DNA reads as TGCAGCTTTCGAGTAGGGAACTACGAGCAGTACTTC. The chain recombines TRBV29-1 with TRBJ2-7; D uncertain. Germline values: CDR1 SQVTM, CDR2 ANQGSEA. The V end lost 8 bases, the J end lost 3 bases, and 14 bases lay between the germline ends. The CDR3 covers 12 residues.

The CDR3 is CASSIRDGPNSPLHF. CDR3 DNA: TGCGCCAGCAGCATCCGGGACGGACCTAATTCACCCCTCCACTTT. The chain combines TRBV5-1 with TRBJ1-6; TRBD1 is a possible D gene (5 bases). CDR3 length equals 15 residues. Germline V lookup: CDR1 SGHRS, CDR2 YFSETQ. V shed 4 bases and J shed 6 bases, with 14 bases lying between them.

The V gene is TRBV19, the J gene TRBJ1-3; D uncertain. The V gene's germline CDR1 is LNHDA and CDR2 SQIVND (reference sequence). Trimming pared 10 bases from V and 0 bases from J, leaving 7 bases between. There are 12 residues in the CDR3. DNA of the CDR3: TGTGCCACGGGGAGCTCTGGAAACACCATATATTTT. Encoded protein: CATGSSGNTIYF.

V usage is TRBV15 and J usage is TRBJ1-1; TRBD1 is a possible D gene (5 bases). This CDR3 has 16 amino acids. Germline CDR1 LNHNV, CDR2 YYDKDF (reference sequence). Trimming left V 0 bases short and J 4 bases short, with 15 bases between. The CDR3 spells CATSRDPFRGVTEAFF. CDR3 coding DNA: TGTGCCACCAGCAGAGATCCATTCCGGGGGGTCACTGAAGCTTTCTTT.

In DNA form, the CDR3 reads TGTGCCAGCAGTTTGCGAGTGAACACTGAAGCTTTCTTT. The encoded protein is CASSLRVNTEAFF. This rearrangement joins TRBV12-3 or TRBV12-4 to TRBJ1-1; no reliable D call. Between the trimmed V and J ends, which lost 3 bases and 0 bases, there was a span of 5 bases. The CDR3 runs to 13 residues.

The V call is TRBV6-5, the J call TRBJ1-2, with TRBD1 identical over 8 bases. The CDR3 length is 13 residues. Germline trimming cut 7 bases from V and 3 bases from J; bases unmatched to any gene: 4. Germline-derived CDR1 and CDR2 are MNHEY and SVGAGI. The CDR3 protein is CASTPGQDYGYTF. The CDR3 nucleotides are TGTGCCAGCACCCCGGGACAGGACTATGGCTACACCTTC.

This sequence joins TRBV7-3 and TRBJ2-6; a possible D gene is TRBD1 (5 bases). Deletions cut 5 bases from V and 2 bases from J, with 16 bases between. This CDR3 region has 17 residues. In germline, CDR1 is SGHTA, CDR2 FQGTGA. The CDR3 DNA follows: TGTGCCAGCAGCCCCCTAGGACACGTAACTGGGGCCAACGTCCTGACTTTC. Protein: CASSPLGHVTGANVLTF.

V is TRBV7-3 and J is TRBJ1-2; 8 bases are a match to TRBD1. This CDR3 is 13 amino acids long. Germline CDR1 reads SGHTA; CDR2 reads FQGTGA. Unmatched junction bases numbered 4, after V lost 4 bases and J lost 6 bases. The CDR3 is CASSSQGADGYTF. CDR3 DNA sequence: TGTGCCAGCAGCTCTCAGGGGGCTGATGGCTACACCTTC.

This chain links TRBV2 with TRBJ1-5, with 7 bases identical to TRBD1. Germline lookup yields CDR1 SNHLY and CDR2 FYNNEI. Germline trimming cut 6 bases from V and 4 bases from J; bases unmatched to any gene: 9. The CDR3 contains 15 residues. CDR3 protein: CASRGDRAGNQPQHF. The CDR3 DNA reads as TGTGCCAGCAGAGGCGACAGGGCTGGAAATCAGCCCCAGCATTTT.

CDR3 nucleotide sequence: TGTGCCAGCAGTCAGGGACTAGCGGGCTACAATGAGCAGTTCTTC. It yields the protein CASSQGLAGYNEQFF. The J gene is TRBJ2-1, the V gene TRBV7-9; TRBD2 matches 12 bases. Looked up from germline, CDR1 is SEHNR and CDR2 is FQNEAQ (reference sequence). This CDR3 has 15 amino acids. V was pared by 6 bases and J by 3 bases, with 3 bases of the junction left unmatched.

V and J are TRBV4-3 and TRBJ2-1; tentative D call: TRBD2 (6 bases). The CDR3 sequence is 19 residues long. Trimming removed 0 bases at V and 4 bases at J, with 22 bases between. Germline CDR1 is LGHNA and CDR2 is YSLEER. The CDR3 here is CASSQDPPSVAGIYNEQFF. CDR3 sequence (DNA): TGCGCCAGCAGCCAAGATCCCCCCTCAGTTGCGGGGATATACAATGAGCAGTTCTTC.

The chain carries TRBV4-3 and TRBJ2-3; D is unclear. CDR1 is LGHNA and CDR2 is YSLEER in the germline V gene. The CDR3 runs to 16 residues. V gave up 1 base and J gave up 0 bases, with 11 bases separating them. The CDR3, as DNA: TGCGCCAGCAGCCAAGCGCGGCAGTCTAGCACAGATACGCAGTATTTT. Translated: CASSQARQSSTDTQYF.

This chain uses TRBV5-1 with TRBJ2-7; the match to TRBD1 covers 7 bases. Germline loops: CDR1 SGHRS, CDR2 YFSETQ. The CDR3 consists of 15 residues. V trimming: 0 bases; J trimming: 7 bases; junction bases outside the gene matches: 10. This CDR3 reads CASSLVFGTAKEQYF. DNA of the CDR3: TGCGCCAGCAGCTTGGTATTCGGGACAGCAAAAGAGCAGTACTTC.

J is TRBJ1-1 and V is TRBV19; D is undetermined. The CDR3 spans 14 residues. Germline CDR1 is LNHDA and CDR2 is SQIVND (reference sequence). The V end lost 3 bases, the J end lost 4 bases, and 12 bases lay between the germline ends. The CDR3 is CASSMAGRSTEAFF. In nucleotides, the CDR3 is TGTGCCAGTAGTATGGCGGGGAGGAGCACTGAAGCTTTCTTT.

This chain links TRBV5-1 with TRBJ2-5; TRBD1 aligns across 7 bases. V lost 1 base, J lost 2 bases, and 5 bases stayed unmatched. The germline gives CDR1 SGHRS, CDR2 YFSETQ. The CDR3 spans 15 residues. CDR3 coding DNA: TGCGCCAGCAGCTTGTTACAGGGGTCACAAGAGACCCAGTACTTC. Translated, it gives CASSLLQGSQETQYF.

This clone was seen a few times. CDR3 nucleotides: TGTGCCAGCAGCTCCCCACAAGGAAATATCCAAGAGACCCAGTACTTC. It specifies CASSSPQGNIQETQYF. The rearrangement links TRBV7-9 to TRBJ2-5; D is unclear. This CDR3 contains 16 residues. Trimming removed 4 bases at V and 1 base at J, with 16 bases between. The V gene's germline CDR1 is SEHNR and CDR2 FQNEAQ (reference sequence). The complete variable domain, with remaining parts taken from reference TRBV7-9 and TRBJ2-5, reads DTGVSQNPRHKITKRGQNVTFRCDPISEHNRLYWYRQTLGQGPEFLTYFQNEAQLEKSRLLSDRFSAERPKGSFSTLEIQRTEQGDSAMYLCASSSPQGNIQETQYFGPGTRLLVL.